This T cell receptor beta chain was identified in a study of cytomegalovirus exposure and HLA in healthy donors. This clone was seen once. Both 60 Vbeta primers and 13 Jbeta primers went into the PCR. The data were produced by immunoSEQ multiplex PCR, yet TCRdb's version contains in-frame clones alone and is incomplete. The table has around 120,000 clones, roughly 85% seen once; the top ten hold approximately 1.1%. The CDR3 is 20 residues long. Trimming cost V 2 bases and J 5 bases, with 28 bases left between them. CDR1 is SNHLY and CDR2 is FYNNEI in the germline V gene. The origin of this receptor is a boy between 10 and 17 years old in good health and CMV-seronegative. The specimen sequenced was PBMCs. This chain links TRBV2 with TRBJ2-1; D may be TRBD2 (5 bases). CDR3 DNA: TGTGCCAGCAGTGAATATCCGATGAACGCGGGCGAGCGTTGGGACAATGAGCAGTTCTTC. It encodes CASSEYPMNAGERWDNEQFF.